This TCR beta chain was observed in a study of beta chain features in type 1 diabetes. Across the study: Examined across all samples were around 110,000,000 sorted cells. Study outcomes and limitations: Within each of all four CD4+ subsets, Type 1 diabetes patients had TCRB CDR3s that were moderately but significantly shorter. Small HLA sub-analyses could not settle whether HLA shapes TCRB rearrangement.

Worth noting for this clone: As yet, its antigen is unknown.

Germline CDR1 is MNHEY and CDR2 is SVGAGI. Unmatched junction bases numbered 6, after V lost 2 bases and J lost 7 bases. The CDR3 contains 15 residues. Of the isolated RNA, all was reverse transcribed, and so the sequenced material was expressed TCRB transcripts. Profiled with immunoSEQ multiplex PCR; TCRdb holds only in-frame clones, not every one. Among about 930,000 clones, roughly a sixth were seen once, and the ten largest hold 0.02% to 0.03%. V usage is TRBV6-5 and J usage is TRBJ2-1; 9 bases align to TRBD2. Sequencing input: naive CD4+ T cells from blood. This clonotype was obtained from a woman aged 18-30 years in good health. The CDR3 spells CASSYGRLAVNEQFF. The CDR3 DNA reads TGTGCCAGCAGTTACGGGAGACTAGCGGTGAATGAGCAGTTCTTC.